These T cell receptor beta chains were read from a single sample in a study of vaccination and CD4 T cells after COVID-19. Via MiXCR, TCRdb re-called the PCR reads, giving one row per CDR3 protein. The sample holds approximately 17,000 distinct CDR3 sequences; around 47% are singletons and the top ten take 4.5% to 6%. These receptors have no known antigen. The starting material was CD4+ T cells from blood, cultured in vitro, obtained before SARS-CoV-2 vaccination. These receptors were obtained from a human donor who had recovered from COVID-19. CDR3s include the opening cysteine and the closing phenylalanine or tryptophan. The D gene is left open where the match is weak. Clone size is not always given. Where it is, it says once, few, many or a class for expanded clones.

CASSPRGQGSFPYF	TGTGCCAGCAGCCCAAGGGGACAGGGTTCTTTTCCGTACTTC	TRBV11-3	TRBD1	.	TRBJ2-7
CASSLTGGANEQFF	TGTGCCAGCAGCTTAACCGGGGGGGCGAATGAGCAGTTCTTC	TRBV7-3	TRBD2	few	TRBJ2-1
CATSRGGGYYGYTF	TGTGCCACCAGCAGAGGGGGGGGGTACTATGGCTACACCTTC	TRBV15	.	.	TRBJ1-2
CASRPGTSGAYNEQFF	TGTGCCAGCAGACCCGGGACTAGCGGAGCCTACAATGAGCAGTTCTTC	TRBV11-2	TRBD2	few	TRBJ2-1
CASSHALAGGPTGELFF	TGTGCCAGCAGCCACGCCCTAGCGGGGGGCCCCACCGGGGAGCTGTTTTTT	TRBV6-1	TRBD2	.	TRBJ2-2
CASSRKTGGLGEQYF	TGTGCCAGCAGTCGAAAGACAGGGGGCTTGGGGGAGCAGTACTTC	TRBV27	TRBD1	.	TRBJ2-7
CASSRGGLGHSPLHF	TGTGCCAGCAGTAGGGGGGGCCTGGGGCATTCACCCCTCCACTTT	TRBV6-1	.	.	TRBJ1-6
CATSRDFGSSGNTIYF	TGTGCCACCAGCAGAGATTTCGGCAGCTCTGGAAACACCATATATTTT	TRBV15	.	.	TRBJ1-3
CAISEAFGSGYGYTF	TGTGCCATCAGTGAGGCCTTTGGGTCGGGCTATGGCTACACCTTC	TRBV10-3	.	.	TRBJ1-2
CASSRSFGDHYGYTF	TGTGCCAGCAGCCGCAGTTTCGGAGACCACTATGGCTACACCTTC	TRBV28	.	.	TRBJ1-2
CASSLVGEQKETQYF	TGTGCCAGCAGCTTGGTTGGGGAGCAAAAAGAGACCCAGTACTTC	TRBV5-4	.	.	TRBJ2-5
CASSTGHSNQPQHF	TGTGCCAGTAGTACAGGGCATAGCAATCAGCCCCAGCATTTT	TRBV19	.	few	TRBJ1-5
CASSPQTGTNSPLHF	TGTGCCAGCAGCCCGCAGACAGGGACGAATTCACCCCTCCACTTT	TRBV7-2	TRBD1	.	TRBJ1-6
CASSPAAGSLGYTF	TGTGCCAGCAGCCCGGCTGCGGGGAGCCTGGGCTACACCTTC	TRBV11-3	.	.	TRBJ1-2
CASSYSGRGPLYEQYF	TGTGCCAGCAGTTACTCGGGCAGGGGGCCCCTGTACGAGCAGTACTTC	TRBV6-5	TRBD1	.	TRBJ2-7
CASVGTGDVNYGYTF	TGTGCCAGTGTAGGGACAGGGGACGTTAACTATGGCTACACCTTC	TRBV28	TRBD1	.	TRBJ1-2
CASSLAAGSSYEQYF	TGTGCCAGCAGCTTAGCTGCAGGGAGCTCCTACGAGCAGTACTTC	TRBV7-8	.	.	TRBJ2-7
CASSRGDRASTDTQYF	TGCGCCAGCAGCCGCGGGGACAGGGCTAGCACAGATACGCAGTATTTT	TRBV5-1	TRBD1	.	TRBJ2-3
CSVGRAEEKLFF	TGCAGCGTTGGCAGGGCGGAGGAAAAACTGTTTTTT	TRBV29-1	.	.	TRBJ1-4
CASRSGSSYNSPLHF	TGTGCCAGCAGATCAGGGAGCTCCTATAATTCACCCCTCCACTTT	TRBV7-2	.	few	TRBJ1-6
CASSSRLAGGTQETQYF	TGTGCCAGCAGTTCCAGACTAGCGGGGGGGACCCAAGAGACCCAGTACTTC	TRBV6-5	TRBD2	.	TRBJ2-5
CASSRRQGGLNTEAFF	TGTGCCAGTAGTCGTAGACAGGGGGGCTTGAACACTGAAGCTTTCTTT	TRBV19	TRBD1	.	TRBJ1-1
CASSLDKGSDTQYF	TGTGCCAGCAGCCTGGATAAGGGATCAGATACGCAGTATTTT	TRBV7-3	.	.	TRBJ2-3
CASSYGRSTDTQYF	TGTGCCAGCAGTTACGGCAGAAGCACAGATACGCAGTATTTT	TRBV6-5	.	large	TRBJ2-3
CASSHRGRNQDTQYF	TGTGCCAGCTCACACAGGGGGCGGAATCAAGATACGCAGTATTTT	TRBV18	TRBD1	.	TRBJ2-3
CASSLGSLGTYEQYF	TGTGCCAGCAGCTTAGGGTCGCTGGGAACCTACGAGCAGTACTTC	TRBV11-3	.	few	TRBJ2-7
CASSQDQLVTGKYGYTF	TGCGCCAGCAGCCAAGACCAACTAGTGACAGGGAAGTATGGCTACACCTTC	TRBV4-3	TRBD1	.	TRBJ1-2
CASSLGFTGGSPLHF	TGTGCCAGCAGCTTGGGGTTTACAGGCGGTTCACCCCTCCACTTT	TRBV5-6	.	.	TRBJ1-6
CASSPSGPDYNEQFF	TGTGCCAGCAGCCCTAGCGGTCCTGACTACAATGAGCAGTTCTTC	TRBV11-2	TRBD2	.	TRBJ2-1
CASSLDRVGSYNSPLHF	TGTGCCAGCAGCCTAGATCGGGTCGGCTCCTATAATTCACCCCTCCACTTT	TRBV7-8	.	.	TRBJ1-6
CASSLGTSGKPLHF	TGTGCCAGCAGCTTGGGGACCTCGGGGAAACCCCTCCACTTT	TRBV7-2	.	few	TRBJ1-6
CASSVGLAADTQYF	TGTGCCAGCAGCGTGGGGCTAGCGGCAGATACGCAGTATTTT	TRBV7-6	TRBD2	.	TRBJ2-3
CASRQGLAGGEALWEQYF	TGTGCCAGCAGACAGGGACTAGCGGGGGGCGAGGCCCTTTGGGAGCAGTACTTC	TRBV6-2/TRBV6-3	TRBD2	few	TRBJ2-7
CASSERASTEAFF	TGTGCCAGCAGTGAAAGGGCCTCCACTGAAGCTTTCTTT	TRBV2	.	.	TRBJ1-1
CASSAGTYNSPLHF	TGTGCCAGCAGCGCCGGGACCTATAATTCACCCCTCCACTTT	TRBV7-9	.	.	TRBJ1-6
CSARAPQGEAFF	TGCAGTGCTAGAGCTCCCCAGGGGGAAGCTTTCTTT	TRBV20-1	.	medium-sized	TRBJ1-1
CASSGVLAGNYEQYF	TGTGCCAGCAGTGGGGTACTAGCGGGGAACTACGAGCAGTACTTC	TRBV2	TRBD2	.	TRBJ2-7
CASSRTSGGSSSYEQYF	TGTGCCAGCAGCCGGACTAGCGGGGGGTCCAGCTCCTACGAGCAGTACTTC	TRBV11-3	TRBD2	.	TRBJ2-7
CASSLRTGSNQPQHF	TGTGCCAGCAGCCTCCGGACAGGTTCCAACCAGCCCCAGCATTTT	TRBV7-3	TRBD1	few	TRBJ1-5
CASRLRTSGSYEQYF	TGTGCCAGCAGACTCCGGACTAGCGGCTCCTACGAGCAGTACTTC	TRBV6-1	TRBD2	.	TRBJ2-7
CASSPRGKNTEAFF	TGTGCCAGCAGTCCCAGGGGCAAGAACACTGAAGCTTTCTTT	TRBV6-2/TRBV6-3	.	few	TRBJ1-1
CSATDRGDTEAFF	TGCAGTGCAACGGACAGGGGGGACACTGAAGCTTTCTTT	TRBV20-1	TRBD1	.	TRBJ1-1
CASSMRDRAHGLYGYTF	TGTGCCAGTAGTATGAGGGACAGGGCCCATGGACTATATGGCTACACCTTC	TRBV19	TRBD1	.	TRBJ1-2
CASRGGFGNQPQHF	TGTGCCAGCAGGGGGGGTTTTGGCAATCAGCCCCAGCATTTT	TRBV2	.	once	TRBJ1-5
CATGGVDSPLHF	TGTGCGACCGGAGGGGTCGATTCACCCCTCCACTTT	TRBV6-1	.	once	TRBJ1-6
CAISGGTGGSSTQYF	TGTGCCATCAGTGGAGGGACAGGGGGGAGCAGTACGCAGTATTTT	TRBV10-3	TRBD1	.	TRBJ2-3
CASSYGQGSNEQYF	TGTGCCAGCAGTTACGGTCAGGGGAGTAACGAGCAGTACTTC	TRBV6-5	.	.	TRBJ2-7
CASSLVQSNTEAFF	TGTGCCAGCAGTTTGGTACAGAGCAACACTGAAGCTTTCTTT	TRBV28	.	.	TRBJ1-1
CASSLLRDTEAFF	TGTGCCAGCAGTCTGCTCCGGGACACTGAAGCTTTCTTT	TRBV12-3/TRBV12-4	.	few	TRBJ1-1
CSFKGGRDREQYF	TGCAGCTTCAAAGGGGGAAGGGATCGGGAGCAGTACTTC	TRBV29-1	.	.	TRBJ2-7
CASSRGDSNQPQHF	TGTGCCAGTAGTAGGGGGGATAGCAATCAGCCCCAGCATTTT	TRBV19	.	few	TRBJ1-5
CASSEQGSNQPQHF	TGTGCCAGCAGTGAACAGGGTAGCAATCAGCCCCAGCATTTT	TRBV6-1	.	few	TRBJ1-5
CASSSRTSGPDTQYF	TGTGCCAGCAGTTCCAGGACTAGCGGGCCAGATACGCAGTATTTT	TRBV6-2/TRBV6-3	TRBD2	.	TRBJ2-3
CASSYSLEAKNIQYF	TGTGCCAGCAGTTACTCGCTAGAAGCCAAAAACATTCAGTACTTC	TRBV6-5	.	few	TRBJ2-4